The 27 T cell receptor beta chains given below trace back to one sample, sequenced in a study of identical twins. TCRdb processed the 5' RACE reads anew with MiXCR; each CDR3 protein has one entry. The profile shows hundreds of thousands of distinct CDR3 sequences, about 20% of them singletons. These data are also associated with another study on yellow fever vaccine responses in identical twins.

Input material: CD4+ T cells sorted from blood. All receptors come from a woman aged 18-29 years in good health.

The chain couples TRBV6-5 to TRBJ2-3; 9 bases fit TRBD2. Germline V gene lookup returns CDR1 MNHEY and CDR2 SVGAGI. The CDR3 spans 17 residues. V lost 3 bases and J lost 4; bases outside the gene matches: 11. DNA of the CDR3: TGTGCCAGCAGTTATGGGTCGGCGGGGGGGCTGGCAGATACGCAGTATTTT. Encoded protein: CASSYGSAGGLADTQYF.

CDR3 sequence reads: CASSFGLAGYTDTQYF. In DNA, the CDR3 is TGTGCCAGCAGCTTCGGACTAGCGGGGTACACAGATACGCAGTATTTT. This rearrangement joins TRBV7-2 to TRBJ2-3, with 12 bases aligning to TRBD2. Germline CDR1 and CDR2: SGHTA and FQGNSA. V trimming: 3 bases; J trimming: 2 bases; junction bases outside the gene matches: 3. This CDR3 contains 16 residues.

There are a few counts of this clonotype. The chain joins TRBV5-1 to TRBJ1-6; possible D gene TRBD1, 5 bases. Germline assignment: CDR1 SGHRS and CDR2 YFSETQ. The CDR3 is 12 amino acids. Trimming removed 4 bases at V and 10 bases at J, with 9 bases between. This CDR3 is CASSHDRSPLHF. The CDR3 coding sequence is TGCGCCAGCAGCCACGACAGATCACCCCTCCACTTT. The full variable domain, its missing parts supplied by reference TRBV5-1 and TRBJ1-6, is KAGVTQTPRYLIKTRGQQVTLSCSPISGHRSVSWYQQTPGQGLQFLFEYFSETQRNKGNFPGRFSGRQFSNSRSEMNVSTLELGDSALYLCASSHDRSPLHFGNGTRLTVT.

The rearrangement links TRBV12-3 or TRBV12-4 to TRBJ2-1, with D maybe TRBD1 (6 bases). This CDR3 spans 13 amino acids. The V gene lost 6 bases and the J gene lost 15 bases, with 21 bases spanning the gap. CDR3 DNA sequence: TGTGCCAGCAGGCCCTCGTTGAGGGGGTTTGGGTTCTTC. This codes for CASRPSLRGFGFF.

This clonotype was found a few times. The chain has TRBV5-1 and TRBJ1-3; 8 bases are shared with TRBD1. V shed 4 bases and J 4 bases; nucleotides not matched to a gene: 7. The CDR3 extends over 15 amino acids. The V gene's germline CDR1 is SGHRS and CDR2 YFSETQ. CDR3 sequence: CASSRGTGDGNTIYF. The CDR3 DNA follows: TGCGCCAGCAGCCGTGGGACAGGTGACGGAAACACCATATATTTT.

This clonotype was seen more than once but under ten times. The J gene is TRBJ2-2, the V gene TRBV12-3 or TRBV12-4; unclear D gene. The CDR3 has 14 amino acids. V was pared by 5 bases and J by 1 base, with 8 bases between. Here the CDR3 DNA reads TGTGCCAGCAGTCCCCTCATGAACACCGGGGAGCTGTTTTTT. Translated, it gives CASSPLMNTGELFF.

The CDR3 nucleotides read TGTGCCATCAGTCCTTCTGCGGGGGGTAGAGAGACCCAGTACTTC. This codes for CAISPSAGGRETQYF. This chain connects TRBV10-3 to TRBJ2-5, with 8 bases lining up with TRBD2. Germline V gene lookup returns CDR1 ENHRY and CDR2 SYGVKD. This CDR3 is 15 amino acids long. The trim removed 5 bases at V and 4 bases at J, leaving 9 bases unmatched.

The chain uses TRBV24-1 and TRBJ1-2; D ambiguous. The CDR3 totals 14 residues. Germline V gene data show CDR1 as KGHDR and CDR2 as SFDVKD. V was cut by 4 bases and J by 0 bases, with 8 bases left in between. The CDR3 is CATSEAVTNYGYTF. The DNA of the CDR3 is TGTGCCACCAGTGAGGCGGTTACTAACTATGGCTACACCTTC.

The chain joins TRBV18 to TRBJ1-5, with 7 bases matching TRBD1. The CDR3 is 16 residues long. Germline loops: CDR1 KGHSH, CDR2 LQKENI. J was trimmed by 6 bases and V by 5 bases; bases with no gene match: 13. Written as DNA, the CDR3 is TGTGCCAGCTCATCCCTAAAACTTAGGGGGCTTCAGCCCCAGCATTTT. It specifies CASSSLKLRGLQPQHF.

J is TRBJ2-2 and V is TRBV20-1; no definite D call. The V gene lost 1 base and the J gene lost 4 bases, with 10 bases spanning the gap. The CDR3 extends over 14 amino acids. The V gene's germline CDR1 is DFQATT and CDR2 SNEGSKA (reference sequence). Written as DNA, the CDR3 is TGCAGTGCTAGAGCCCCCTTGGGCACCGGGGAGCTGTTTTTT. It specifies CSARAPLGTGELFF.

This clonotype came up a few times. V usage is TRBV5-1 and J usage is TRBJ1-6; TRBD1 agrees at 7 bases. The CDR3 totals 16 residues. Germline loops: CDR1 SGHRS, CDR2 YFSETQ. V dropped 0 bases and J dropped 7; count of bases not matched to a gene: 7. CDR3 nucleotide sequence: TGCGCCAGCAGCTTGGATGGGCAGGGGGTCAATTCACCCCTCCACTTT. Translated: CASSLDGQGVNSPLHF. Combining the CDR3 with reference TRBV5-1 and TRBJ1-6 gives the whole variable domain KAGVTQTPRYLIKTRGQQVTLSCSPISGHRSVSWYQQTPGQGLQFLFEYFSETQRNKGNFPGRFSGRQFSNSRSEMNVSTLELGDSALYLCASSLDGQGVNSPLHFGNGTRLTVT.

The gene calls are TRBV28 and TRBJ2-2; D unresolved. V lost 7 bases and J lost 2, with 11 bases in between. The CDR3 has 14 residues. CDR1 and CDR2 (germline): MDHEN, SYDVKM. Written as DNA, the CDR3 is TGTGCCAGCAACCGCTTGCCTAACACCGGGGAGCTGTTTTTT. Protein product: CASNRLPNTGELFF.

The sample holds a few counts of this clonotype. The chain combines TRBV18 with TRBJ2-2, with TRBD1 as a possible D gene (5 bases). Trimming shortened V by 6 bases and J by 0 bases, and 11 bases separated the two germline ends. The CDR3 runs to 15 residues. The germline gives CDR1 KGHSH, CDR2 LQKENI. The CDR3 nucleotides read TGTGCCAGCTCTCCGACAGTTTCGAACACCGGGGAGCTGTTTTTT. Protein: CASSPTVSNTGELFF.

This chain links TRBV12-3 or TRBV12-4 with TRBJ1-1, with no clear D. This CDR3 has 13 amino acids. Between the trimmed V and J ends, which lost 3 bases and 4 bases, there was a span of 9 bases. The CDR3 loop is CASSFRGGTEAFF. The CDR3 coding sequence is TGTGCCAGCAGTTTTCGCGGTGGCACTGAAGCTTTCTTT.

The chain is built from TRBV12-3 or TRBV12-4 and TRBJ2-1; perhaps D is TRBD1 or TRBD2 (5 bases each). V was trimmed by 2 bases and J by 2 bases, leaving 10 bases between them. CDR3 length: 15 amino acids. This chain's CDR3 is CASSLFGGTYNEQFF. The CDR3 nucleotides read TGTGCCAGCAGTTTATTTGGGGGAACCTACAATGAGCAGTTCTTC.

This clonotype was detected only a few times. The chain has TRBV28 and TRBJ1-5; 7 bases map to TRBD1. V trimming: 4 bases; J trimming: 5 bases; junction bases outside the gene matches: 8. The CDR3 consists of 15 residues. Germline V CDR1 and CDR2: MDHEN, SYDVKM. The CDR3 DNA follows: TGTGCCAGCAGTTCCCAGGGGGGCCGGGATCAGCCCCAGCATTTT. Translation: CASSSQGGRDQPQHF.

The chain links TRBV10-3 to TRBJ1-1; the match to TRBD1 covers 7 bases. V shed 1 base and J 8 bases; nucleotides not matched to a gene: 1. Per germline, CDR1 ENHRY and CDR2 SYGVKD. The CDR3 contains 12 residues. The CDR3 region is CAISELDREAFF. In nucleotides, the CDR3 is TGTGCCATCAGTGAGTTGGACAGGGAAGCTTTCTTT.

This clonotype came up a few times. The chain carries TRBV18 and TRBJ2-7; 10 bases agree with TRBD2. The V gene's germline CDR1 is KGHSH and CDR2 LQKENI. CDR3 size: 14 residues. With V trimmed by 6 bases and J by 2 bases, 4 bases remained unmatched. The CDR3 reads CASSPSGSAYEQYF. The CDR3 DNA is TGTGCCAGCTCCCCTAGCGGGAGCGCCTACGAGCAGTACTTC.

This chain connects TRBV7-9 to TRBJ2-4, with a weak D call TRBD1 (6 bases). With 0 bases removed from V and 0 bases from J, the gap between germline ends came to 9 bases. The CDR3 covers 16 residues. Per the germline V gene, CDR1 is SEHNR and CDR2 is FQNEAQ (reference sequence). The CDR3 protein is CASSLAGTLAKNIQYF. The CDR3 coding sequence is TGTGCCAGCAGCTTAGCCGGGACATTAGCCAAAAACATTCAGTACTTC.

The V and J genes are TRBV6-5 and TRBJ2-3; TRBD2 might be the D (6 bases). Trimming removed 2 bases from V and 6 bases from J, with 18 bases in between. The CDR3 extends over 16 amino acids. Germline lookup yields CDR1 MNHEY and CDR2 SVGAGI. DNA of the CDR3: TGTGCCAGCAGTTACGACGGGACTTGGAGTGTCGATACGCAGTATTTT. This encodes CASSYDGTWSVDTQYF.

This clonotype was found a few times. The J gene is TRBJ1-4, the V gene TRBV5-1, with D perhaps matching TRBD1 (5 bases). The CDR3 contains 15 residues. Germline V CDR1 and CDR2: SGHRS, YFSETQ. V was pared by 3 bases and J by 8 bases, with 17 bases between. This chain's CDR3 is CASSSAGTRDEKLFF. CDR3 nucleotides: TGCGCCAGCAGCTCTGCCGGGACCCGGGACGAAAAACTGTTTTTT.

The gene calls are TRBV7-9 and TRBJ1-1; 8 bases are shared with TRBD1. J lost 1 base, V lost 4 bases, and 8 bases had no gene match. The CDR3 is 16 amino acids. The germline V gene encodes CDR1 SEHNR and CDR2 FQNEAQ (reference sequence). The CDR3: CASSSSDRAWNTEAFF. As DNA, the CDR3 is TGTGCCAGCAGCTCCTCGGACAGGGCGTGGAACACTGAAGCTTTCTTT. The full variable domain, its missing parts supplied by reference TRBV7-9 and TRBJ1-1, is DTGVSQNPRHKITKRGQNVTFRCDPISEHNRLYWYRQTLGQGPEFLTYFQNEAQLEKSRLLSDRFSAERPKGSFSTLEIQRTEQGDSAMYLCASSSSDRAWNTEAFFGQGTRLTVV.

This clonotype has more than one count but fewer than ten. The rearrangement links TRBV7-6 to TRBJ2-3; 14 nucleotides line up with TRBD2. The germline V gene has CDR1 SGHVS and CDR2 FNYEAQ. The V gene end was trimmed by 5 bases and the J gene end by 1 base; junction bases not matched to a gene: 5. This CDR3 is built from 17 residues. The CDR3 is CASSNGLAGGGTDTQYF. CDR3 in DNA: TGTGCCAGCAGCAATGGACTAGCGGGAGGTGGCACAGATACGCAGTATTTT. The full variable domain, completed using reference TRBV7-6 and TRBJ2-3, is GAGVSQSPRYKVTKRGQDVALRCDPISGHVSLYWYRQALGQGPEFLTYFNYEAQQDKSGLPNDRFSAERPEGSISTLTIQRTEQRDSAMYRCASSNGLAGGGTDTQYFGPGTRLTVL.

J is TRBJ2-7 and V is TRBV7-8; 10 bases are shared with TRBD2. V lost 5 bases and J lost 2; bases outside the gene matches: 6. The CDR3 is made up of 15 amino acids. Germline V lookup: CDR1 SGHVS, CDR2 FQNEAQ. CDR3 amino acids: CASSISGRTTYEQYF. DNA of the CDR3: TGTGCCAGCAGCATTAGCGGGAGGACAACCTACGAGCAGTACTTC.

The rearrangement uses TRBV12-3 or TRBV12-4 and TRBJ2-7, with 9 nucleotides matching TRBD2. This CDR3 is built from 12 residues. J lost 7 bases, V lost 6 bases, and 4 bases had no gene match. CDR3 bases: TGTGCCAGCAGCTATCTAGCGGGGGAGCAGTACTTC. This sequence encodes CASSYLAGEQYF.

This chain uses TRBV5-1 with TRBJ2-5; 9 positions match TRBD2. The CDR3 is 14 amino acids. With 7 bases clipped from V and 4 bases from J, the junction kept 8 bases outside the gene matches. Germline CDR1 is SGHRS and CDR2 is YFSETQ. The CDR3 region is CASGYSGSAETQYF. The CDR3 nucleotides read TGCGCCAGCGGCTATAGCGGGAGTGCAGAGACCCAGTACTTC. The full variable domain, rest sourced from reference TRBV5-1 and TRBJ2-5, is KAGVTQTPRYLIKTRGQQVTLSCSPISGHRSVSWYQQTPGQGLQFLFEYFSETQRNKGNFPGRFSGRQFSNSRSEMNVSTLELGDSALYLCASGYSGSAETQYFGPGTRLLVL.

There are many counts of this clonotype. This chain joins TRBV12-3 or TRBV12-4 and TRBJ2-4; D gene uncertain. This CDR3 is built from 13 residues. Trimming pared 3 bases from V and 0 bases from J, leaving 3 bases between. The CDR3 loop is CASSFLAKNIQYF. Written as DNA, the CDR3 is TGTGCCAGCAGTTTTCTAGCCAAAAACATTCAGTACTTC.